The next 15 T cell receptor beta chains were all read from a single sample in a study of blood T cell repertoires in COVID-19. Sequencing used immunoSEQ multiplex PCR; TCRdb keeps in-frame clones, though not all of them. This sample has some 89,000 clones, with about 83% found just once. The material sequenced was peripheral blood. These receptors came from a human donor in a cohort sampled during active COVID-19.

The gene calls are TRBV9 and TRBJ1-2; 11 bases map to TRBD1. Germline CDR1 SGDLS, CDR2 YYNGEE. V shed 3 bases, J shed 6 bases, and the junction held 13 bases outside the gene matches. The CDR3 is 17 amino acids. In DNA form, the CDR3 reads TGTGCCAGCAGCGCAACGACAGGGACAGGGGGTAGCGATGGCTACACCTTC. Its protein is CASSATTGTGGSDGYTF.

This sequence joins TRBV5-6 and TRBJ1-5; D is ambiguous. The CDR3 runs 14 residues. CDR1 and CDR2 from the germline V gene are SGHDT and YYEEEE. The V and J ends lost 2 bases and 1 base respectively, with 7 bases between them. CDR3 DNA sequence: TGTGCCAGCAGCTTCGGGGAGAGCAATCAGCCCCAGCATTTT. Translated: CASSFGESNQPQHF.

The V and J genes are TRBV5-6 and TRBJ2-7; weak D call: TRBD1 (5 bases). The CDR3 sequence is 12 residues long. V lost 4 bases and J lost 4, with 9 bases in between. In germline, CDR1 is SGHDT, CDR2 YYEEEE. The CDR3 reads CASSQDMYEQYF. The CDR3 DNA reads TGTGCCAGCAGCCAGGACATGTACGAGCAGTACTTC.

V usage is TRBV5-1 and J usage is TRBJ2-6; D is possibly TRBD1 (5 bases). The germline CDR1 and CDR2 sequences are SGHRS and YFSETQ. Trimming shortened V by 2 bases and J by 0 bases, and 15 bases separated the two germline ends. The length of the CDR3 is 18 residues. CDR3 residues: CASSFATAPISGANVLTF. Here the CDR3 DNA reads TGCGCCAGCAGCTTCGCGACAGCACCAATCTCTGGGGCCAACGTCCTGACTTTC. The entire variable domain, with the rest obtained from reference TRBV5-1 and TRBJ2-6, is as follows: KAGVTQTPRYLIKTRGQQVTLSCSPISGHRSVSWYQQTPGQGLQFLFEYFSETQRNKGNFPGRFSGRQFSNSRSEMNVSTLELGDSALYLCASSFATAPISGANVLTFGAGSRLTVL.

The chain links TRBV24-1 to TRBJ2-3, with D tentatively TRBD1 (6 bases). CDR3 length equals 15 residues. CDR1 is KGHDR, CDR2 SFDVKD, per germline. V shed 4 bases and J shed 2 bases, with 12 bases lying between them. This CDR3 reads CATSDQGTITDTQYF. In nucleotides, the CDR3 is TGTGCCACCAGTGACCAGGGGACCATCACAGATACGCAGTATTTT.

This chain connects TRBV6-5 to TRBJ2-7; 9 positions agree with TRBD1. V trimming: 4 bases; J trimming: 6 bases; junction bases outside the gene matches: 7. The CDR3 extends over 14 amino acids. Germline V gene sequence: CDR1 MNHEY, CDR2 SVGAGI. CDR3 protein: CASSWDRDLREQYF. The CDR3 coding sequence is TGTGCCAGCAGTTGGGACAGGGACCTACGCGAGCAGTACTTC.

The chain joins TRBV27 to TRBJ2-7; possibly TRBD1 for D (6 bases). Germline V gene data show CDR1 as MNHEY and CDR2 as SMNVEV (reference sequence). Trimming shortened V by 5 bases and J by 7 bases, and 21 bases separated the two germline ends. CDR3 length: 15 residues. This CDR3 reads CASSPSGTQPWEQYF. CDR3 DNA: TGTGCCAGCAGTCCTTCCGGGACACAGCCCTGGGAGCAGTACTTC.

The V call is TRBV6-2 or TRBV6-3, the J call TRBJ1-1; tentative D call: TRBD1 (6 bases). From germline, CDR1 is MNHEY and CDR2 SVGEGT. Trimming removed 2 bases from V and 3 bases from J, with 19 bases in between. The CDR3 is made up of 17 amino acids. CDR3 DNA sequence: TGTGCCAGCAGTTACCCCCAACGGGGCGCAGGGGACACTGAAGCTTTCTTT. Translating it yields CASSYPQRGAGDTEAFF.

V is TRBV4-1 and J is TRBJ2-1; TRBD2 is a possible D gene (5 bases). Looked up from germline, CDR1 is MGHRA and CDR2 is YSYEKL. V lost 4 bases and J 7 bases, leaving 20 bases between the germline ends. The CDR3 extends over 16 amino acids. The CDR3 nucleotides read TGCGCCAGCAGCCCCGATACCTGGGAGACTTCTAATGAGCAGTTCTTC. It encodes CASSPDTWETSNEQFF.

The chain combines TRBV6-1 with TRBJ1-5, with a weak D call TRBD1 (5 bases). The V gene's germline CDR1 is MNHNS and CDR2 SASEGT. Trimming took off 1 base at V and 3 bases at J, with 10 bases between the two ends. The CDR3 consists of 15 residues. As DNA, the CDR3 is TGTGCCAGCAGTGAAGGGGGAGGGGACAATCAGCCCCAGCATTTT. It encodes CASSEGGGDNQPQHF.

The chain has TRBV5-1 and TRBJ2-5; D perhaps matches TRBD2 (6 bases). Germline V gene sequence: CDR1 SGHRS, CDR2 YFSETQ. This CDR3 has 14 residues. V was cut by 0 bases and J by 2 bases, with 8 bases left in between. DNA of the CDR3: TGCGCCAGCAGCTTGGTTAGCGGTCAAGAGACCCAGTACTTC. Translating it yields CASSLVSGQETQYF.

The rearrangement links TRBV9 to TRBJ1-2, with unresolved D. V lost 0 bases and J 3 bases, leaving 12 bases between the germline ends. This CDR3 contains 15 residues. Germline V gene data show CDR1 as SGDLS and CDR2 as YYNGEE. The CDR3 is CASSVAKEGDYGYTF. The CDR3 DNA is TGTGCCAGCAGCGTAGCGAAAGAGGGAGACTATGGCTACACCTTC.

This clone was counted a single time. This sequence joins TRBV5-6 and TRBJ1-1; 7 bases line up with TRBD1. CDR1 SGHDT and CDR2 YYEEEE come from the germline V gene. With V trimmed by 0 bases and J by 4 bases, 3 bases remained unmatched. The CDR3 has 14 amino acids. The CDR3 region is CASSLGQGGTEAFF. CDR3 in DNA: TGTGCCAGCAGCTTGGGCCAGGGGGGCACTGAAGCTTTCTTT.

The J gene is TRBJ1-2, the V gene TRBV5-5; 9 bases are shared with TRBD1. CDR3 size: 14 residues. J lost 7 bases, V lost 4 bases, and 8 bases had no gene match. Germline values: CDR1 SGHKS, CDR2 YYEKEE (reference sequence). CDR3 DNA sequence: TGTGCCAGCAGCATCCCGGGACAGGGCCCTGGCTACACCTTC. It specifies CASSIPGQGPGYTF.

V gene TRBV27 combines with J gene TRBJ2-1, with unresolved D. With 6 bases removed from V and 4 bases from J, the gap between germline ends came to 19 bases. The CDR3 is 16 amino acids. Germline CDR1 reads MNHEY; CDR2 reads SMNVEV (reference sequence). The CDR3 loop reads CASRAGVWASYNEQFF. The CDR3 DNA reads as TGTGCCAGCAGGGCCGGCGTTTGGGCTTCTTACAATGAGCAGTTCTTC.